Shown below are 24 T cell receptor beta chains from a single sample sequenced in a study of blood T cell repertoires in COVID-19. Measured with immunoSEQ multiplex PCR; TCRdb has only the in-frame clones, and not every one. The data hold 65,000 to 95,000 clones, with roughly 77% observed a single time. The sample was peripheral blood. The receptors were sampled from a man between 45 and 60 years old with active or convalescent COVID-19.

This chain joins TRBV27 and TRBJ2-7; D possibly corresponds to TRBD2 (7 bases). Germline V gene lookup returns CDR1 MNHEY and CDR2 SMNVEV (reference sequence). The CDR3 contains 14 residues. Trimming cost V 4 bases and J 3 bases, with 13 bases left between them. The CDR3 coding sequence is TGTGCCAGCAGTTCTGGACTAGGGGGCTACGAGCAGTACTTC. The encoded protein is CASSSGLGGYEQYF.

This clone was seen at least ten times. V and J are TRBV5-1 and TRBJ1-1; D remains ambiguous. V was clipped by 5 bases and J by 5 bases, with 7 bases between them. CDR1 and CDR2 (germline): SGHRS, YFSETQ. The CDR3 totals 11 residues. CDR3 protein: CASSRETEAFF. CDR3 in DNA: TGCGCCAGCAGTCGGGAGACTGAAGCTTTCTTT.

V gene TRBV4-3 combines with J gene TRBJ2-7, with D possibly matching TRBD2 (6 bases). This CDR3 comprises 15 residues. Trimming removed 3 bases from V and 0 bases from J, with 12 bases in between. Germline assignment: CDR1 LGHNA and CDR2 YSLEER. The CDR3 sequence: CASSQEGSSSYEQYF. CDR3 nucleotide sequence: TGCGCCAGCAGCCAGGAGGGGAGTAGCTCCTACGAGCAGTACTTC.

This chain uses TRBV20-1 with TRBJ1-1; D ambiguous. V gave up 7 bases and J gave up 5 bases, with 8 bases separating them. Germline CDR1 DFQATT, CDR2 SNEGSKA (reference sequence). CDR3 length equals 10 residues. The CDR3 DNA reads as TGCAGTGGGGGAGGGACTGAAGCTTTCTTT. Amino acids: CSGGGTEAFF.

The chain combines TRBV11-2 with TRBJ2-1, with a weak D call TRBD2 (7 bases). Looked up from germline, CDR1 is SGHAT and CDR2 is FQNNGV. The CDR3 is made up of 15 amino acids. The V and J ends lost 3 bases and 4 bases respectively, with 13 bases between them. The CDR3 reads CASSFTGGIYNEQFF. CDR3 bases: TGTGCCAGCAGCTTCACGGGGGGCATATACAATGAGCAGTTCTTC.

V is TRBV30 and J is TRBJ2-5; TRBD1 is a possible D gene (6 bases). Trimming took 3 bases from V and 6 from J, leaving 20 bases between them. The germline CDR1 and CDR2 sequences are GTSNPN and SVGIG (reference sequence). The CDR3 length is 15 residues. The CDR3 loop reads CAWRVRGQLGKTQYF. Here the CDR3 DNA reads TGTGCCTGGAGGGTACGAGGACAGTTGGGGAAGACCCAGTACTTC.

The V call is TRBV19, the J call TRBJ2-6; 10 bases are a match to TRBD2. The CDR3 extends over 18 amino acids. With 5 bases clipped from V and 4 bases from J, the junction kept 11 bases outside the gene matches. Germline V CDR1 and CDR2: LNHDA, SQIVND (reference sequence). DNA of the CDR3: TGTGCCAGTAGTCCCCGAGAGCGGGGGGGCTCGGGGGCCAACGTCCTGACTTTC. Translating it yields CASSPRERGGSGANVLTF. The full variable domain, rest sourced from reference TRBV19 and TRBJ2-6, is DGGITQSPKYLFRKEGQNVTLSCEQNLNHDAMYWYRQDPGQGLRLIYYSQIVNDFQKGDIAEGYSVSREKKESFPLTVTSAQKNPTAFYLCASSPRERGGSGANVLTFGAGSRLTVL.

The CDR3, as DNA: TGTGCCAGCAGCCAGGCACCGGACAGCTCCTACGAGCAGTACTTC. It yields the protein CASSQAPDSSYEQYF. The chain recombines TRBV3-1 (or the pseudogene TRBV3-2) with TRBJ2-7; a weak D match, TRBD1 (6 bases). V dropped 3 bases and J dropped 0 bases, with 12 bases sitting between them. This CDR3 contains 15 residues. Germline V CDR1 and CDR2: LGHDT, YNNKEL (reference sequence).

V gene TRBV19 combines with J gene TRBJ2-6, with a weak D call TRBD1 (5 bases). This CDR3 contains 12 residues. Looked up from germline, CDR1 is LNHDA and CDR2 is SQIVND (reference sequence). V lost 10 bases to trimming and J lost 11 bases, with 15 bases between them. The CDR3 DNA reads as TGTGCCACCCGAGACAGTTTTTACGTCCTGACTTTC. This encodes CATRDSFYVLTF.

J is TRBJ1-5 and V is TRBV5-8; D not certain. The ends were cut back, 6 bases at V and 1 base at J, with 11 bases in the middle. Germline V gives CDR1 SGHTS, CDR2 YDEGEE. The CDR3 consists of 14 residues. This CDR3 reads CASTEGGSNQPQHF. The CDR3 DNA is TGTGCCAGCACCGAGGGCGGGAGCAATCAGCCCCAGCATTTT. The entire variable domain, with the rest obtained from reference TRBV5-8 and TRBJ1-5, is as follows: EAGVTQSPTHLIKTRGQQATLRCSPISGHTSVYWYQQALGLGLQFLLWYDEGEERNRGNFPPRFSGRQFPNYSSELNVNALELEDSALYLCASTEGGSNQPQHFGDGTRLSIL.

This chain joins TRBV3-1 (or the pseudogene TRBV3-2) and TRBJ1-4, with a weak D call TRBD1 (6 bases). The CDR3 contains 15 residues. Between the trimmed V and J ends, which lost 3 bases and 8 bases, there was a span of 16 bases. Germline CDR1 reads LGHDT; CDR2 reads YNNKEL (reference sequence). The CDR3 DNA reads as TGTGCCAGCAGCCAGGACCCAGGGGAGGGGGAAAAACTGTTTTTT. Translating it yields CASSQDPGEGEKLFF.

This clone was detected once. The rearrangement uses TRBV3-1 (or the pseudogene TRBV3-2) and TRBJ2-1; the match to TRBD2 covers 13 bases. The CDR3 has 15 amino acids. Germline CDR1 is LGHDT and CDR2 is YNNKEL (reference sequence). Trimming removed 5 bases from V and 7 bases from J; junction bases left unmatched: 5. Here the CDR3 reads CASSDTSGGANEQFF. In nucleotides, the CDR3 is TGTGCCAGCAGCGACACTAGCGGGGGGGCAAATGAGCAGTTCTTC.

The chain couples TRBV30 to TRBJ2-5; 9 bases line up with TRBD2. Germline-derived CDR1 and CDR2 are GTSNPN and SVGIG (reference sequence). The CDR3 covers 15 residues. The J segment lost 1 base and the V segment lost 7 bases, leaving 10 bases of the junction unmatched. The CDR3 coding sequence is TGTGCCTCGTCTGGTAGCGGGGGTTTCCAAGAGACCCAGTACTTC. As protein: CASSGSGGFQETQYF.

This clone is a singleton in its sample. The chain joins TRBV11-2 to TRBJ1-2; 7 positions match TRBD1. This CDR3 is built from 13 residues. Trimming at V came to 10 bases and at J to 4 bases, leaving 9 bases not matched to a gene. CDR1 and CDR2 (germline): SGHAT, FQNNGV. CDR3 sequence reads: CAIPDRAGYGYTF. Written as DNA, the CDR3 is TGTGCCATCCCCGACAGGGCTGGCTATGGCTACACCTTC.

The chain uses TRBV5-4 and TRBJ1-5, with a weak D call TRBD1 (6 bases). CDR3 size: 12 residues. V dropped 8 bases and J dropped 5 bases, with 11 bases sitting between them. Looked up from germline, CDR1 is SGHNT and CDR2 is YYREEE (reference sequence). The CDR3 DNA follows: TGTGCCAGTAACAGGGATGATCAGCCCCAGCATTTT. The encoded protein is CASNRDDQPQHF. Variable domain in full (rest from reference TRBV5-4 and TRBJ1-5): ETGVTQSPTHLIKTRGQQVTLRCSSQSGHNTVSWYQQALGQGPQFIFQYYREEENGRGNFPPRFSGLQFPNYSSELNVNALELDDSALYLCASNRDDQPQHFGDGTRLSIL.

The CDR3 region has the DNA TGTGCCAGCAGCTTTGCCCCAGGGGGCATCGGAAACACCATATATTTT. Translated, it gives CASSFAPGGIGNTIYF. This chain joins TRBV7-8 and TRBJ1-3; 8 bases map to TRBD1. The V gene's germline CDR1 is SGHVS and CDR2 FQNEAQ. V lost 3 bases, J lost 4 bases, and 8 bases stayed unmatched. This CDR3 spans 16 amino acids.

V gene TRBV12-5 combines with J gene TRBJ1-2; D ambiguous. CDR3 length: 15 residues. V lost 1 base and J lost 0, with 9 bases in between. Per germline, CDR1 LGHNT and CDR2 FRNRAP. CDR3 residues: CASGLGGFPNYGYTF. In DNA form, the CDR3 reads TGTGCTAGTGGTTTGGGCGGGTTTCCTAACTATGGCTACACCTTC.

The V call is TRBV14, the J call TRBJ2-1; perhaps TRBD2 as D (5 bases). The CDR3 extends over 14 amino acids. Germline V gene lookup returns CDR1 SGHDN and CDR2 FVKESK. Trimming took off 3 bases at V and 7 bases at J, with 13 bases between the two ends. CDR3 nucleotides: TGTGCCAGCAGCCAGGGTCGGAGGAGGAATGAGCAGTTCTTC. The encoded protein is CASSQGRRRNEQFF.

The chain employs TRBV7-3 and TRBJ2-7; weak D call: TRBD1 (5 bases). Germline CDR1 and CDR2: SGHTA and FQGTGA. Trimming stripped 5 bases from V and 5 bases from J, with 19 bases between. The CDR3 runs 15 residues. In nucleotides, the CDR3 is TGTGCCAGCAGCGCCGGCAACAGGCCCAGGGACGAGCAGTACTTC. This encodes CASSAGNRPRDEQYF.

On this clone itself: Relative to the germline gene, one junction end is altered; a read error may explain this. This chain joins TRBV7-9 and TRBJ1-1; TRBD1 is a possible D gene (5 bases). Germline CDR1 and CDR2: SEHNR and FQNEAQ (reference sequence). This CDR3 has 16 amino acids. The CDR3 DNA reads as TGTGCCAGCAGTTTAGGCGGGGGAGGACTTTACGAGGAAGCTTTCTTT. It yields the protein CASSLGGGGLYEEAFF.

V is TRBV10-1 and J is TRBJ1-2; D is unclear. The CDR3 contains 14 residues. With 3 bases removed from V and 8 bases from J, the gap between germline ends came to 16 bases. CDR1 and CDR2 from the germline V gene are WNHNN and SYGVQD (reference sequence). The CDR3 sequence is CASSDPGGPPGYTF. The CDR3 coding sequence is TGCGCCAGCAGTGACCCAGGAGGTCCCCCCGGCTACACCTTC.

CDR3 nucleotide sequence: TGTGCCAGCAGCCCAAACAGGGCTGGAAACACCATATATTTT. This encodes CASSPNRAGNTIYF. The gene calls are TRBV7-8 and TRBJ1-3, with D maybe TRBD1 (6 bases). Germline V CDR1 and CDR2: SGHVS, FQNEAQ. The V gene lost 5 bases and the J gene lost 2 bases, with 10 bases spanning the gap. This CDR3 is built from 14 residues.

The gene calls are TRBV19 and TRBJ1-4; possible D gene TRBD1, 5 bases. CDR3 size: 15 residues. Germline V CDR1 and CDR2: LNHDA, SQIVND (reference sequence). The V gene lost 6 bases and the J gene lost 2 bases, with 13 bases spanning the gap. CDR3 sequence: CASSLPRATNEKLFF. The CDR3 coding sequence is TGTGCCAGTAGCCTCCCCAGGGCCACTAATGAAAAACTGTTTTTT.

The J gene is TRBJ1-1, the V gene TRBV9; the D gene is possibly TRBD1 (5 bases). The CDR3 totals 14 residues. The germline V and J ends were trimmed by 3 bases and 5 bases, with 14 bases remaining between them. Germline values: CDR1 SGDLS, CDR2 YYNGEE. In DNA form, the CDR3 reads TGTGCCAGCAGCGCCGAGGAGGGGTGGACTGAAGCTTTCTTT. This codes for CASSAEEGWTEAFF. Combining the CDR3 with reference TRBV9 and TRBJ1-1 gives the whole variable domain DSGVTQTPKHLITATGQRVTLRCSPRSGDLSVYWYQQSLDQGLQFLIQYYNGEERAKGNILERFSAQQFPDLHSELNLSSLELGDSALYFCASSAEEGWTEAFFGQGTRLTVV.